Each of the 32 T cell receptor beta chains below was sequenced from the same sample in a study of T cell responses to AZD1222 COVID-19 vaccine. Clones were sequenced by immunoSEQ multiplex PCR, and TCRdb holds only the in-frame ones, with some missing. The data contain approximately 130,000 clones, roughly 88% of them singletons. The sequenced sample was peripheral blood, obtained 28 days after the second AZD1222 dose. The receptors here all came from an adult who received the AZD1222 COVID-19 vaccine.

V gene TRBV19 combines with J gene TRBJ2-7; TRBD2 might be the D (6 bases). The V end lost 3 bases, the J end lost 3 bases, and 21 bases lay between the germline ends. The CDR3 covers 17 residues. Germline CDR1 is LNHDA and CDR2 is SQIVND (reference sequence). The CDR3, as DNA: TGTGCCAGTAGTATTCGGGAAGGAGGGCCTGAAAACTACGAGCAGTACTTC. This codes for CASSIREGGPENYEQYF.

The gene calls are TRBV5-1 and TRBJ2-1; 11 bases fit TRBD2. The CDR3 is 16 amino acids. The germline CDR1 and CDR2 sequences are SGHRS and YFSETQ. Trimming took 0 bases from V and 8 from J; bases not matched to a gene: 7. CDR3 in DNA: TGCGCCAGCAGCTTGGCCAGACTAGCGGGAACTGATGAGCAGTTCTTC. This encodes CASSLARLAGTDEQFF.

The DNA of the CDR3 is TGTGCCAGCAGTTACTCGCCACCCCAAGCTGGAAACACCATATATTTT. This codes for CASSYSPPQAGNTIYF. This sequence joins TRBV6-5 and TRBJ1-3, with D uncertain. Trimming shortened V by 0 bases and J by 2 bases, and 11 bases separated the two germline ends. The germline gives CDR1 MNHEY, CDR2 SVGAGI. This CDR3 contains 16 residues.

The rearrangement uses TRBV2 and TRBJ2-1; no definite D call. The CDR3 extends over 11 amino acids. Germline values: CDR1 SNHLY, CDR2 FYNNEI. V lost 2 bases and J lost 13, with 9 bases in between. Here the CDR3 reads CASSESLDQFF. The CDR3 DNA sequence: TGTGCCAGCAGTGAAAGTCTTGACCAGTTCTTC.

The chain recombines TRBV3-1 (or the pseudogene TRBV3-2) with TRBJ2-7; D is unresolved. The CDR3 has 14 amino acids. The V end was cut by 1 base, the J end by 0 bases, with 7 bases between. Germline V lookup: CDR1 LGHDT, CDR2 YNNKEL (reference sequence). The CDR3 region has the DNA TGTGCCAGCAGCCAAGGTTTCAGCTCCTACGAGCAGTACTTC. It encodes CASSQGFSSYEQYF.

The chain couples TRBV27 to TRBJ2-7; D is uncertain. This CDR3 comprises 15 residues. Germline CDR1 is MNHEY and CDR2 is SMNVEV (reference sequence). Trimming took off 2 bases at V and 6 bases at J, with 17 bases between the two ends. CDR3 residues: CASSLTQRPPGEQYF. The CDR3 DNA follows: TGTGCCAGCAGTTTAACGCAGCGTCCCCCTGGCGAGCAGTACTTC.

The chain links TRBV12-3 or TRBV12-4 to TRBJ2-3; no clear D gene. Trimming stripped 3 bases from V and 1 base from J, with 5 bases between. This CDR3 is built from 13 residues. In DNA, the CDR3 is TGTGCCAGCAGTTTCTTAGGCACAGATACGCAGTATTTT. Protein: CASSFLGTDTQYF.

This clone showed up just once. The J gene is TRBJ1-2, the V gene TRBV5-1, with 9 nucleotides matching TRBD1. From germline, CDR1 is SGHRS and CDR2 YFSETQ. The CDR3 is made up of 15 amino acids. V lost 5 bases and J lost 3; bases outside the gene matches: 8. CDR3 coding DNA: TGCGCCAGCAGTGATGGACAGGGGTTCTACTATGGCTACACCTTC. Translation: CASSDGQGFYYGYTF.

The chain couples TRBV11-2 to TRBJ2-5; 13 nucleotides line up with TRBD2. The CDR3 sequence is 18 residues long. Losses at the gene ends were 4 bases for V and 5 bases for J; bases not matched to a gene: 13. Germline CDR1 and CDR2: SGHAT and FQNNGV. This CDR3 reads CASSSIGTSGAAVETQYF. DNA for the CDR3: TGTGCCAGCAGCTCGATAGGGACTAGCGGGGCCGCGGTCGAGACCCAGTACTTC.

The V and J genes are TRBV27 and TRBJ2-7; no reliable D call. Germline V gives CDR1 MNHEY, CDR2 SMNVEV (reference sequence). V was trimmed by 1 base and J by 0 bases, leaving 13 bases between them. The CDR3 extends over 16 amino acids. CDR3 region: CASSLYSQIGSYEQYF. In DNA, the CDR3 is TGTGCCAGCAGTTTATATAGTCAAATTGGCTCCTACGAGCAGTACTTC.

This chain links TRBV27 with TRBJ2-1, with D maybe TRBD1 (5 bases). CDR3 size: 16 residues. V was trimmed by 1 base and J by 5 bases, leaving 15 bases between them. Germline lookup yields CDR1 MNHEY and CDR2 SMNVEV (reference sequence). CDR3 nucleotides: TGTGCCAGCAGTTTATTCGGTCTAGTCAGGGACAATGAGCAGTTCTTC. Protein: CASSLFGLVRDNEQFF.

The CDR3 is CASSLEEPQPQHF. CDR3 nucleotide sequence: TGTGCCAGCAGCTTAGAAGAGCCTCAGCCCCAGCATTTT. The chain joins TRBV7-8 to TRBJ1-5; D is unclear. The CDR3 spans 13 residues. The ends were cut back, 1 base at V and 6 bases at J, with 7 bases in the middle. CDR1 and CDR2 (germline): SGHVS, FQNEAQ.

CDR3 protein: CASSAGGWDTEAFF. CDR3 in DNA: TGTGCCAGTAGTGCAGGGGGCTGGGACACTGAAGCTTTCTTT. The gene calls are TRBV19 and TRBJ1-1; 8 positions match TRBD1. Germline CDR1 and CDR2: LNHDA and SQIVND (reference sequence). V lost 5 bases and J lost 3; bases outside the gene matches: 5. The CDR3 sequence is 14 residues long.

CDR3 nucleotide sequence: TGTGCCAGCTCCCAGTCGGGACAGGATTCACCCCTCCACTTT. Its translation is CASSQSGQDSPLHF. This chain connects TRBV18 to TRBJ1-6, with TRBD1 matching over 8 bases. CDR1 is KGHSH and CDR2 is LQKENI in the germline V gene. The CDR3 covers 14 residues. J was trimmed by 8 bases and V by 6 bases; bases with no gene match: 6. The complete variable domain, with remaining parts taken from reference TRBV18 and TRBJ1-6, reads NAGVMQNPRHLVRRRGQEARLRCSPMKGHSHVYWYRQLPEEGLKFMVYLQKENIIDESGMPKERFSAEFPKEGPSILRIQQVVRGDSAAYFCASSQSGQDSPLHFGNGTRLTVT.

This clone was found a few times. The V call is TRBV7-2, the J call TRBJ1-2; no clear D gene. V lost 4 bases, J lost 1 base, and 16 bases lay in between. Germline V CDR1 and CDR2: SGHTA, FQGNSA. The CDR3 is made up of 16 amino acids. This chain's CDR3 is CASSWDAGRYNYGYTF. CDR3 DNA sequence: TGTGCCAGCAGCTGGGATGCCGGACGGTATAACTATGGCTACACCTTC. The full variable domain, completed using reference TRBV7-2 and TRBJ1-2, is GAGVSQSPSNKVTEKGKDVELRCDPISGHTALYWYRQSLGQGLEFLIYFQGNSAPDKSGLPSDRFSAERTGGSVSTLTIQRTQQEDSAVYLCASSWDAGRYNYGYTFGSGTRLTVV.

The J gene is TRBJ2-3, the V gene TRBV6-5; D may be TRBD2 (5 bases). V lost 2 bases, J lost 5 bases, and 14 bases lay in between. In germline, CDR1 is MNHEY, CDR2 SVGAGI. This CDR3 comprises 15 residues. For the CDR3, the DNA is TGTGCCAGCAGTTACACCAATCCCGGGGAAGATACGCAGTATTTT. Translated, it gives CASSYTNPGEDTQYF.

V gene TRBV9 combines with J gene TRBJ2-3, with 10 bases fitting TRBD2. The CDR3 runs to 17 residues. The V and J ends lost 3 bases and 3 bases, in that order; junction bases with no gene match: 10. Germline-derived CDR1 and CDR2 are SGDLS and YYNGEE. Written as DNA, the CDR3 is TGTGCCAGCAGCGATCGGACTAGCGGCATAGGGACAGATACGCAGTATTTT. Translating it yields CASSDRTSGIGTDTQYF.

Of note for this clone: This sample also contains other DNA sequences that code for the same CDR3. The chain combines TRBV5-4 with TRBJ2-7; TRBD1 matches 7 bases. J gave up 6 bases and V 2 bases, and 2 bases lay outside the gene matches. This CDR3 region has 12 residues. CDR1 SGHNT and CDR2 YYREEE come from the germline V gene (reference sequence). This chain's CDR3 is CASSFSGGEQYF. The DNA for the CDR3 is TGTGCCAGCAGCTTCTCAGGGGGCGAGCAGTACTTC.

The rearrangement links TRBV9 to TRBJ1-2; D gene uncertain. Trimming removed 3 bases from V and 8 bases from J, with 5 bases in between. The length of the CDR3 is 10 residues. Germline V gene sequence: CDR1 SGDLS, CDR2 YYNGEE. DNA of the CDR3: TGTGCCAGCAGCGGATGGGGCTACACCTTC. It is translated as CASSGWGYTF.

This clone was counted a single time. V is TRBV5-4 and J is TRBJ1-4; D gene unclear. Germline V gene lookup returns CDR1 SGHNT and CDR2 YYREEE (reference sequence). The CDR3 has 13 amino acids. With 10 bases removed from V and 4 bases from J, the gap between germline ends came to 14 bases. The CDR3, as DNA: TGTGCCGGTATCGGGGTCCTTAATGAAAAACTGTTTTTT. Its protein product is CAGIGVLNEKLFF.

The chain is built from TRBV6-5 and TRBJ2-5, with TRBD1 matching 10 bases. The CDR3 has 15 amino acids. The germline V gene encodes CDR1 MNHEY and CDR2 SVGAGI. V shed 2 bases, J shed 5 bases, and the junction held 5 bases outside the gene matches. CDR3 sequence reads: CASSYGQGGRETQYF. Written as DNA, the CDR3 is TGTGCCAGCAGTTACGGACAGGGGGGGAGGGAGACCCAGTACTTC.

V is TRBV7-9 and J is TRBJ2-1, with TRBD1 matching over 8 bases. The junction had 6 bases not matched to a gene; V was cut back by 5 bases and J by 3 bases. Germline-derived CDR1 and CDR2 are SEHNR and FQNEAQ (reference sequence). The CDR3 runs 15 residues. DNA for the CDR3: TGTGCCAGCAGCCCATGGACAGGGAACTACAATGAGCAGTTCTTC. This codes for CASSPWTGNYNEQFF. The whole variable domain, filled in from reference TRBV7-9 and TRBJ2-1, reads DTGVSQNPRHKITKRGQNVTFRCDPISEHNRLYWYRQTLGQGPEFLTYFQNEAQLEKSRLLSDRFSAERPKGSFSTLEIQRTEQGDSAMYLCASSPWTGNYNEQFFGPGTRLTVL.

This chain links TRBV2 with TRBJ1-1; D gene uncertain. CDR3 size: 14 residues. Germline values: CDR1 SNHLY, CDR2 FYNNEI. V lost 6 bases and J lost 1, with 12 bases in between. The CDR3 region has the DNA TGTGCCAGCAGGCCGGAAAATGGGAACACTGAAGCTTTCTTT. It specifies CASRPENGNTEAFF.

This chain uses TRBV29-1 with TRBJ2-5; D unclear. The germline V gene encodes CDR1 SQVTM and CDR2 ANQGSEA. This CDR3 contains 11 residues. The V end lost 6 bases, the J end lost 5 bases, and 10 bases lay between the germline ends. The CDR3 DNA reads as TGCAGCGTCTACAAAATGGAGACCCAGTACTTC. Protein product: CSVYKMETQYF.

This chain links TRBV3-1 (or the pseudogene TRBV3-2) with TRBJ1-2, with D uncertain. Looked up from germline, CDR1 is LGHDT and CDR2 is YNNKEL (reference sequence). The germline V and J ends were trimmed by 0 bases and 7 bases, with 15 bases remaining between them. The length of the CDR3 is 15 residues. The CDR3 region is CASSQDAGPAGGYTF. The CDR3 coding sequence is TGTGCCAGCAGCCAAGACGCGGGCCCCGCCGGTGGCTACACCTTC.

This clone was seen a handful of times. This chain uses TRBV4-1 with TRBJ1-5; a weak D match, TRBD1 (6 bases). The CDR3 has 16 amino acids. The germline CDR1 and CDR2 sequences are MGHRA and YSYEKL. V was trimmed by 0 bases and J by 4 bases, leaving 13 bases between them. The CDR3 protein is CASSQDGGLGNQPQHF. As DNA, the CDR3 is TGCGCCAGCAGCCAAGATGGGGGGCTAGGAAATCAGCCCCAGCATTTT.

The CDR3 sequence: CASSYSPPHGYTF. The CDR3 DNA reads TGTGCCAGCAGTTACTCACCCCCCCACGGCTACACCTTC. The genes are TRBV6-2 or TRBV6-3 and TRBJ1-2; D unclear. V shed 0 bases and J shed 8 bases, with 10 bases lying between them. The CDR3 totals 13 residues. The germline gives CDR1 MNHEY, CDR2 SVGEGT.

The genes are TRBV2 and TRBJ1-4; D uncertain. Germline V CDR1 and CDR2: SNHLY, FYNNEI. The CDR3 sequence is 14 residues long. V lost 3 bases to trimming and J lost 3 bases, with 8 bases between them. The CDR3 DNA reads as TGTGCCAGCAGTGATGGAGGAGCTAATGAAAAACTGTTTTTT. The encoded protein is CASSDGGANEKLFF.

This sequence joins TRBV10-3 and TRBJ2-7, with TRBD2 matching 7 bases. Per germline, CDR1 ENHRY and CDR2 SYGVKD. This CDR3 contains 13 residues. V shed 4 bases, J shed 5 bases, and the junction held 5 bases outside the gene matches. The chain's CDR3 is CAISGTSRNEQYF. CDR3 sequence (DNA): TGTGCCATCAGTGGGACTAGTAGGAACGAGCAGTACTTC.

The V call is TRBV10-1, the J call TRBJ1-4, with TRBD1 as a possible D gene (5 bases). Trimming cost V 0 bases and J 8 bases, with 16 bases left between them. The germline V gene encodes CDR1 WNHNN and CDR2 SYGVQD (reference sequence). CDR3 size: 16 residues. Here the CDR3 reads CASSESRGVGAEKLFF. The CDR3 region has the DNA TGCGCCAGCAGTGAGTCGAGGGGAGTGGGAGCCGAAAAACTGTTTTTT.

The V and J genes are TRBV23-1 and TRBJ1-3, with a weak D call TRBD1 (5 bases). TRBV23-1 is treated as an ORF (open reading frame) with a function not yet certain. This CDR3 has 16 residues. V shed 0 bases and J shed 1 base, with 10 bases lying between them. The chain's CDR3 is CASSQSRGGSGNTIYF. DNA for the CDR3: TGCGCCAGCAGTCAATCTCGGGGGGGATCTGGAAACACCATATATTTT.

This chain joins TRBV30 and TRBJ1-3; D gene ambiguous. Germline V gene sequence: CDR1 GTSNPN, CDR2 SVGIG (reference sequence). The CDR3 has 12 residues. Between the trimmed V and J ends, which lost 5 bases and 0 bases, there was a span of 5 bases. CDR3 sequence (DNA): TGTGCCTGGGGGCTCTCTGGAAACACCATATATTTT. This sequence encodes CAWGLSGNTIYF.